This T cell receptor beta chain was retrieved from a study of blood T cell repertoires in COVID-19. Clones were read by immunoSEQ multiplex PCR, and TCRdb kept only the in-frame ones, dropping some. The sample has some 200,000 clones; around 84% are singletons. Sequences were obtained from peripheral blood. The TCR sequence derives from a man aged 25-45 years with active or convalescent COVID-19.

The CDR3 sequence: CASSRLGESTGELFF. CDR3 in DNA: TGTGCCAGCAGTCGCCTCGGAGAGTCCACCGGGGAGCTGTTTTTT. The chain links TRBV6-5 to TRBJ2-2; D not resolved. Per the germline V gene, CDR1 is MNHEY and CDR2 is SVGAGI. Trimming took off 5 bases at V and 4 bases at J, with 14 bases between the two ends. The CDR3 is 15 amino acids.